The present TCR beta chain was sequenced within a study of shared clonotypes between healthy human individuals. Study results and limitations: Limited genetic and exposure-history diversity came from having few donors.

Germline CDR1 MNHNY, CDR2 SVGAGI (reference sequence). The CDR3 loop spans 15 amino acids. The V and J ends lost 2 bases and 0 bases respectively, with 10 bases between them. Assay used: immunoSEQ multiplex PCR; TCRdb lists only in-frame clones, some missing. Altogether over 2,000,000 clones are present, just over 90% being singletons, with the ten largest covering approximately 1.7%. A remark on this clone: Its antigen is undetermined.

Naive CD8 populations comprised CD45RO-negative cells positively selected for CCR7, excluding terminally differentiated effector memory CD45RA+ cells. This clonotype was sampled from a young man in good health. Some clones in this sample may be carry-over from other donors' samples. The chain combines TRBV6-6 with TRBJ1-1; D is perhaps TRBD1 (5 bases). The sequencing sample was made of naive CD8+ T cells from PBMCs. The CDR3 here is CASSYPTGLNTEAFF. Here the CDR3 DNA reads TGTGCCAGCAGTTACCCAACGGGGCTGAACACTGAAGCTTTCTTT.